This T cell receptor beta chain emerged from a study of T cells in localized non-small cell lung cancer. Germline V gene data show CDR1 as SGHNT and CDR2 as YENEEA. The germline V and J ends were trimmed by 4 bases and 2 bases, with 12 bases remaining between them. The CDR3 spans 15 residues. Study-wide points: T cell clonality was highest in uninvolved adjacent lung, above tumor. Among the top 100 tumor clones, a median around 60 appeared in adjacent lung. Multi-region tumor sequencing was not done, so intratumor heterogeneity could not be excluded.

Atypia-free adjacent lung was sampled at least 2 cm beyond the tumor margin. Points on this clone: Antigen: not known.

Generated by immunoSEQ multiplex PCR, the TCRdb table keeps only in-frame clones and is missing some. This sample has about 1,200 clones, with 23% found just once. This TCR was recovered from an older female donor with stage I squamous cell lung carcinoma. The source was normal lung tissue next to the tumor, collected before any cancer treatment. The chain uses TRBV11-3 and TRBJ2-1; D unclear. The CDR3 spells CASSSRPNPYNEQFF. CDR3 nucleotide sequence: TGTGCCAGCAGCTCCAGACCAAATCCCTACAATGAGCAGTTCTTC.